A single sample is the source of the 10 T cell receptor beta chains below, sequenced in a study of cytomegalovirus exposure and HLA in healthy donors. This PCR relied on a set of 60 Vbeta primers and 13 Jbeta primers. Some clones are missing from TCRdb's copy, which holds only in-frame ones; the method was immunoSEQ multiplex PCR. This table holds under 200,000 clones, approximately 78% found once. The specimen was PBMCs. The origin of the receptors is a woman between 18 and 29 years old in good health and CMV-seronegative.

The rearrangement uses TRBV27 and TRBJ2-1; 8 nucleotides align to TRBD2. The CDR3 consists of 12 residues. The germline CDR1 and CDR2 sequences are MNHEY and SMNVEV (reference sequence). The V segment lost 3 bases and the J segment 9 bases; nucleotides outside the gene matches: 1. The CDR3 DNA is TGTGCCAGCAGTTTCCTAGCGGGTGAGCAGTTCTTC. Translated, it gives CASSFLAGEQFF.

This sequence joins TRBV2 and TRBJ2-7; TRBD2 matches 7 bases. The germline gives CDR1 SNHLY, CDR2 FYNNEI. This CDR3 comprises 14 residues. The ends lost 5 bases at V and 5 bases at J; junction bases unmatched: 9. CDR3 amino acids: CASSSLREMHEQYF. CDR3 coding DNA: TGTGCCAGCAGTTCGTTGCGGGAGATGCACGAGCAGTACTTC.

The V call is TRBV29-1, the J call TRBJ2-7; TRBD2 matches 7 bases. The CDR3 has 13 residues. The V and J ends lost 4 bases and 5 bases, in that order; junction bases with no gene match: 8. Germline V gene sequence: CDR1 SQVTM, CDR2 ANQGSEA. DNA of the CDR3: TGCAGCGTTGGCCCTCGGGGGGACCACGAGCAGTACTTC. Its protein is CSVGPRGDHEQYF.

This clone was counted a single time. This rearrangement joins TRBV18 to TRBJ2-7; D tentatively fits TRBD1 or TRBD2 (5 bases each). The CDR3 length is 13 residues. Germline CDR1 and CDR2: KGHSH and LQKENI. V lost 3 bases and J 6 bases, leaving 12 bases between the germline ends. CDR3 sequence (DNA): TGTGCCAGCTCACCTGGCGATGGGGGCGAGCAGTACGTC. Translated, it gives CASSPGDGGEQYV.

The chain combines TRBV28 with TRBJ1-1; D may be TRBD1 (5 bases). CDR1 and CDR2 (germline): MDHEN, SYDVKM. This CDR3 is 14 amino acids long. V was trimmed by 5 bases and J by 5 bases, leaving 15 bases between them. DNA for the CDR3: TGTGCCAGCAGTGCCCCGATTAGGGGTACTGAAGCTTTCTTT. It yields the protein CASSAPIRGTEAFF.

V gene TRBV19 combines with J gene TRBJ2-3; 9 bases fit TRBD2. CDR3 length equals 15 residues. Germline V gives CDR1 LNHDA, CDR2 SQIVND (reference sequence). J was trimmed by 5 bases and V by 6 bases; bases with no gene match: 9. The CDR3 sequence: CASRPGGAGGDTQYF. The CDR3 DNA follows: TGTGCCAGTAGGCCCGGGGGAGCGGGAGGAGATACGCAGTATTTT.

The gene calls are TRBV7-2 and TRBJ2-7; 7 bases line up with TRBD1. Germline trimming cut 5 bases from V and 2 bases from J; bases unmatched to any gene: 9. The CDR3 covers 15 residues. Germline V gives CDR1 SGHTA, CDR2 FQGNSA. The CDR3 coding sequence is TGTGCCAGCAGCCTCTACGACAGGGTGACCTACGAGCAGTACTTC. Encoded protein: CASSLYDRVTYEQYF.

This clone was recorded only once. The rearrangement uses TRBV4-3 and TRBJ2-1; 8 positions agree with TRBD2. The junction had 7 bases not matched to a gene; V was cut back by 0 bases and J by 0 bases. The CDR3 is 18 amino acids. Germline V gives CDR1 LGHNA, CDR2 YSLEER. This chain's CDR3 is CASSQEAPLADSYNEQFF. In nucleotides, the CDR3 is TGCGCCAGCAGCCAAGAAGCCCCACTAGCGGACTCCTACAATGAGCAGTTCTTC.

This chain joins TRBV11-2 and TRBJ2-1; D not certain. CDR3 length: 14 residues. Per the germline V gene, CDR1 is SGHAT and CDR2 is FQNNGV. Trimming took off 5 bases at V and 3 bases at J, with 11 bases between the two ends. The CDR3 loop reads CASSPYLLYNEQFF. The DNA of the CDR3 is TGTGCCAGCAGCCCCTACCTACTCTACAATGAGCAGTTCTTC.

The chain recombines TRBV11-2 with TRBJ2-7, with 14 bases matching TRBD2. CDR3 size: 14 residues. V shed 5 bases, J shed 5 bases, and the junction held 2 bases outside the gene matches. CDR1 SGHAT and CDR2 FQNNGV come from the germline V gene. Written as DNA, the CDR3 is TGTGCCAGCAGCCTGGGACTAGCGGGAGACGAGCAGTACGTC. Encoded protein: CASSLGLAGDEQYV.